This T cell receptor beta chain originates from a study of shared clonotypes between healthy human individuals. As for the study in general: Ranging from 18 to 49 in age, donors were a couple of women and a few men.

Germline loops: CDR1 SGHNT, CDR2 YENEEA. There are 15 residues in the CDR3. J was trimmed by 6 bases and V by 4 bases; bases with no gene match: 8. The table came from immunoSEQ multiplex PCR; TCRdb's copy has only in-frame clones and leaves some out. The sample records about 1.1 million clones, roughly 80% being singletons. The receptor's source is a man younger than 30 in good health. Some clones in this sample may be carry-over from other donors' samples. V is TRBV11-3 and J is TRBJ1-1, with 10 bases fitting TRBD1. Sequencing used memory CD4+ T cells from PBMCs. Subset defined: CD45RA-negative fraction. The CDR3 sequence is CASSSGTGVRAEAFF. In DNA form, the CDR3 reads TGTGCCAGCAGCTCCGGGACAGGGGTGAGGGCTGAAGCTTTCTTT.